The rows below give T cell receptor beta chains drawn from one sample of a study of early T cells in non-severe SARS-CoV-2 infection. From the 5' RACE reads, TCRdb called clonotypes with MiXCR, one entry per CDR3 protein. The table shows about 42,000 distinct CDR3 sequences, with around 6.3% occurring only once. Sequencing was performed on whole blood, taken at baseline. The origin of the receptors is an adult who was a healthcare worker with PCR-confirmed SARS-CoV-2 infection or an uninfected control (not recorded which). Each CDR3 is given with its conserved first and last residue. D genes are given only for firm matches. Size values are once, few and many counts, or a class for expanded clones, and some rows have none.

NA	NA	TRBJ1-1	TRBV6-5	CASIKQGFGEAFF	TGTGCCAGCATTAAGCAGGGGTTTGGTGAAGCTTTCTTT
NA	NA	TRBJ2-2	TRBV5-1	CASRLGAANTGELFF	TGCGCCAGCAGACTAGGGGCAGCGAACACCGGGGAGCTGTTTTTT
many	NA	TRBJ2-7	TRBV27	CASSLRGQGAYEQYF	TGTGCCAGCAGCCTTAGGGGTCAGGGAGCATACGAGCAGTACTTC
many	NA	TRBJ1-2	TRBV20-1	CSASRPNYGYTF	TGCAGTGCTAGTAGGCCTAACTATGGCTACACCTTC
many	TRBD2	TRBJ2-1	TRBV20-1	CSARVLAGGSYNEQFF	TGCAGTGCTAGAGTTCTAGCGGGGGGCTCCTACAATGAGCAGTTCTTC
medium-sized	TRBD1	TRBJ1-2	TRBV7-3	CASSINRGRGYTF	TGTGCCAGCAGCATCAACAGGGGGCGAGGCTACACCTTC
many	NA	TRBJ1-2	TRBV5-6	CASSLEGGGYGYTF	TGTGCCAGCAGCTTGGAGGGGGGTGGCTATGGCTACACCTTC
NA	NA	TRBJ2-7	TRBV7-8	CASADRYEQYF	TGTGCCAGCGCCGACAGATACGAGCAGTACTTC
few	NA	TRBJ2-7	TRBV3-1	CASSRQTSYEQYF	TGTGCCAGCAGCCGACAGACTTCCTACGAGCAGTACTTC
many	NA	TRBJ1-5	TRBV27	CASSFAGQGNQPQHF	TGTGCCAGCAGTTTTGCGGGGCAGGGGAATCAGCCCCAGCATTTT
many	TRBD1	TRBJ1-4	TRBV11-2	CASSLTGTVRSNEKLFF	TGTGCCAGCAGTTTAACCGGGACAGTGAGATCTAATGAAAAACTGTTTTTT
few	TRBD2	TRBJ2-1	TRBV28	CASTGGPHEQFF	TGTGCCAGCACGGGGGGGCCACATGAGCAGTTCTTC
many	TRBD2	TRBJ2-1	TRBV2	CASSPTSGGYNEQFF	TGTGCCAGCAGTCCAACTAGCGGGGGCTACAATGAGCAGTTCTTC
many	TRBD1	TRBJ1-1	TRBV29-1	CSVAQGDTEAFF	TGCAGCGTTGCACAGGGGGACACTGAAGCTTTCTTT
many	NA	TRBJ2-3	TRBV18	CASSPGQGGTDTQYF	TGTGCCAGCTCACCAGGACAGGGAGGGACAGATACGCAGTATTTT
many	NA	TRBJ2-2	TRBV5-5	CASSLQDTGELFF	TGTGCCAGCAGCCTACAGGACACCGGGGAGCTGTTTTTT
few	NA	TRBJ2-1	TRBV27	CASSPMGLNYNEQFF	TGTGCCAGCAGTCCAATGGGGTTAAACTACAATGAGCAGTTCTTC
few	NA	TRBJ2-3	TRBV7-9	CASSLDADTDTQYF	TGTGCCAGCAGCTTAGACGCAGATACAGATACGCAGTATTTT
NA	NA	TRBJ2-2	TRBV5-4	CASSLASGGGPPRRLF	TGTGCCAGCAGCTTGGCGTCTGGGGGGGGCCCACCGCGGCGCCTTTTT
NA	NA	TRBJ2-2	TRBV10-2	CASSALQGYSGELFF	TGCGCCAGCAGCGCCTTACAGGGCTACTCGGGGGAGCTGTTTTTT
few	TRBD1	TRBJ1-5	TRBV7-2	CASSLEGGDNQPQHF	TGTGCCAGCAGCTTAGAAGGGGGCGACAATCAGCCCCAGCATTTT
few	NA	TRBJ1-5	TRBV6-6	CASSYSLTGYSNQPQHF	TGTGCCAGCAGTTACTCTCTGACAGGCTATAGCAATCAGCCCCAGCATTTT
NA	NA	TRBJ1-1	TRBV11-2	CASSLVGLAGMNTEAFF	TGTGCCAGCAGCTTAGTTGGGTTAGCAGGAATGAACACTGAAGCTTTCTTT
many	NA	TRBJ2-7	TRBV7-9	CASSLSSPPHEQYF	TGTGCCAGCAGCTTGAGTTCCCCGCCGCACGAGCAGTACTTC
few	TRBD1	TRBJ1-4	TRBV19	CASSPGGTANEKLFF	TGTGCCAGTAGCCCTGGTGGGACAGCTAATGAAAAACTGTTTTTT
few	NA	TRBJ2-7	TRBV2	CASSAATGGGYEQYF	TGTGCCAGCAGTGCGGCGACGGGGGGCGGGTACGAGCAGTACTTC
few	TRBD1	TRBJ1-1	TRBV20-1	CSARSRDRANTEAFF	TGCAGTGCTAGATCGAGGGACAGGGCGAACACTGAAGCTTTCTTT
many	NA	TRBJ2-7	TRBV5-1	CASGEGGGSYEQYF	TGCGCCAGCGGAGAGGGTGGCGGTTCCTACGAGCAGTACTTC
many	TRBD1	TRBJ1-2	TRBV6-4	CASSRAGGSYGYTF	TGTGCCAGCAGCAGAGCAGGGGGCAGCTATGGCTACACCTTC
few	TRBD1	TRBJ2-7	TRBV12-3/TRBV12-4	CASSLGRQGKWSYEQYF	TGTGCCAGCAGTTTAGGACGACAGGGGAAGTGGTCCTACGAGCAGTACTTC
few	NA	TRBJ2-7	TRBV30	CAWSVSTLEQYF	TGTGCCTGGAGTGTATCCACATTAGAGCAGTACTTC
few	NA	TRBJ1-2	TRBV12-3/TRBV12-4	CASSAEGANYGYTF	TGTGCCAGCAGTGCCGAGGGGGCTAACTATGGCTACACCTTC
few	NA	TRBJ1-5	TRBV19	CASSPQRNQPQHF	TGTGCCAGTAGTCCACAGAGGAATCAGCCCCAGCATTTT
few	NA	TRBJ2-4	TRBV3-1	CASSPQGRLNIQYF	TGTGCCAGCAGCCCACAGGGTCGGTTAAACATTCAGTACTTC
NA	NA	TRBJ1-1	TRBV20-1	CSARPRESEAFF	TGCAGTGCTAGACCCAGGGAGAGTGAAGCTTTCTTT
many	NA	TRBJ2-1	TRBV7-9	CASSLAQGRYNEQFF	TGTGCCAGCAGCTTAGCGCAGGGGAGGTACAATGAGCAGTTCTTC
many	NA	TRBJ2-3	TRBV2	CASSEEGLGAQDTQYF	TGTGCCAGCAGTGAAGAGGGTTTGGGGGCGCAGGATACGCAGTATTTT
NA	NA	TRBJ2-6	TRBV7-3	CASSLPRGALSGANVLTF	TGTGCCAGCAGCTTACCCAGGGGTGCCCTTTCTGGGGCCAACGTCCTGACTTTC
many	TRBD1	TRBJ2-5	TRBV7-9	CASSLSLGTGQETQYF	TGTGCCAGCAGCTTATCTCTAGGGACAGGGCAAGAGACCCAGTACTTC
NA	NA	TRBJ1-1	TRBV6-6	CASSYSSRNTEAFF	TGTGCCAGCAGTTACTCTTCACGGAACACTGAAGCTTTCTTT
few	TRBD2	TRBJ2-3	TRBV12-3/TRBV12-4	CASSPLAGYTDTQYF	TGTGCCAGCAGCCCACTAGCGGGGTATACAGATACGCAGTATTTT
many	TRBD1	TRBJ1-5	TRBV28	CASSRQGSGQPQHF	TGTGCCAGCAGTCGACAGGGATCCGGTCAGCCCCAGCATTTT
NA	TRBD2	TRBJ2-3	TRBV3-1	CASSQGGLAVSTDTQYF	TGTGCCAGCAGCCAAGGGGGACTAGCGGTATCTACAGATACGCAGTATTTT
NA	NA	TRBJ2-7	TRBV25-1	CASSVTGTLSYEQYF	TGTGCCAGCAGTGTAACCGGGACGCTCTCTTACGAGCAGTACTTC
many	NA	TRBJ2-1	TRBV2	CASSDVGLVEQFF	TGTGCCAGCAGTGATGTGGGGTTGGTTGAGCAGTTCTTC